Included here is one TCR beta chain sequence, with context. This sample stems from a study of blood T cell repertoires in COVID-19. For the study at large: T cells, B-cell-depleted T cells, or PBMCs provided the cDNA or gDNA that served as material.

Using immunoSEQ multiplex PCR, the repertoire was profiled, and TCRdb retains in-frame clones only, with some absent. Among about 400,000 clones, 80% to 90% were seen once, and the ten largest hold approximately 4.3%. The source material was peripheral blood. The sequence came from a woman in her thirties with acute or convalescent COVID-19.

The CDR3 spells CASSLTRQGTATGELFF. CDR3 DNA sequence: TGCGCCAGCAGCTTGACCCGACAGGGCACTGCCACCGGGGAGCTGTTTTTT. The chain joins TRBV5-1 to TRBJ2-2, with 7 bases that match TRBD1. This CDR3 comprises 17 residues. Germline loops: CDR1 SGHRS, CDR2 YFSETQ. V shed 1 base and J 4 bases; nucleotides not matched to a gene: 10.